The 22 T cell receptor beta chains listed next were all sequenced from one sample in a study of spatial heterogeneity in lung cancer. As for time point: sample taken at primary tumor resection. Study-level points and caveats: Counts of expanded intratumoral alpha and beta TCRs tracked tumor mutation counts.

TCRdb redid the calling of the 5' RACE reads with MiXCR, one entry per CDR3 protein. The sample records 20,000 to 25,000 distinct CDR3 sequences, 4.8% being singletons. These TCRs are of unknown antigen specificity. The source was lung tumor tissue, collected at surgery. These receptor sequences come from a male donor with early-stage non-small cell lung cancer.

Many counts were recorded for this clonotype. The genes are TRBV9 and TRBJ2-2, with 10 bases that match TRBD1. CDR3 length: 16 residues. V lost 4 bases to trimming and J lost 6 bases; unmatched junction nucleotides: 9. Germline CDR1 is SGDLS and CDR2 is YYNGEE. CDR3 bases: TGTGCCAGCAGCTTCCGTGGGACAGGGGTCCCCGGGGAGCTGTTTTTT. Translating gives CASSFRGTGVPGELFF.

This clonotype occurred many times. This chain joins TRBV7-8 and TRBJ2-1, with TRBD2 as a possible D gene (5 bases). The CDR3 runs to 12 residues. Looked up from germline, CDR1 is SGHVS and CDR2 is FQNEAQ. Trimming left V 5 bases short and J 9 bases short, with 11 bases between. DNA for the CDR3: TGTGCCAGCAGCACACTAGGGTTTGAGCAGTTCTTC. Residues: CASSTLGFEQFF.

The table lists this clonotype with many counts. The chain uses TRBV15 and TRBJ2-5; TRBD1 matches at 10 bases. CDR3 length equals 17 residues. Germline V gene lookup returns CDR1 LNHNV and CDR2 YYDKDF (reference sequence). J lost 4 bases, V lost 3 bases, and 11 bases had no gene match. CDR3 residues: CATSRSLPGQGTETQYF. Here the CDR3 DNA reads TGTGCCACCAGCAGGTCGCTGCCGGGACAGGGGACAGAGACCCAGTACTTC.

This clonotype has ten or more counts. V usage is TRBV7-9 and J usage is TRBJ1-1; D unresolved. Trimming removed 4 bases from V and 0 bases from J, with 15 bases in between. The V gene's germline CDR1 is SEHNR and CDR2 FQNEAQ (reference sequence). The CDR3 sequence is 16 residues long. The CDR3 coding sequence is TGTGCCAGCAGCTCCACCCGGGCACCTATGAACACTGAAGCTTTCTTT. This codes for CASSSTRAPMNTEAFF.

In this sample, this clonotype turned up many times. The genes are TRBV20-1 and TRBJ1-6, with D uncertain. Trimming removed 4 bases from V and 9 bases from J, with 19 bases in between. The germline CDR1 and CDR2 sequences are DFQATT and SNEGSKA (reference sequence). This CDR3 comprises 15 residues. The CDR3: CSATITAALGSPLHF. The CDR3 DNA is TGCAGTGCTACAATCACAGCCGCATTGGGTTCACCCCTCCACTTT.

This clonotype was observed many times. This chain uses TRBV9 with TRBJ2-3; weak D call: TRBD2 (5 bases). The CDR3 runs 17 residues. Germline V CDR1 and CDR2: SGDLS, YYNGEE. The V end lost 2 bases, the J end lost 0 bases, and 16 bases lay between the germline ends. CDR3 DNA: TGTGCCAGCAGCGTTCGGGGAGCCCAACCGAGCACAGATACGCAGTATTTT. It translates to CASSVRGAQPSTDTQYF.

This chain links TRBV2 with TRBJ1-4; D is unclear. CDR1 is SNHLY, CDR2 FYNNEI, per germline. Trimming took off 4 bases at V and 4 bases at J, with 10 bases between the two ends. The CDR3 is 14 amino acids. CDR3 loop: CASSGSFFNEKLFF. CDR3 DNA: TGTGCCAGCAGTGGGTCTTTCTTTAATGAAAAACTGTTTTTT.

In its sample, this clonotype was seen many times. This rearrangement joins TRBV5-6 to TRBJ1-5, with D hard to call. Germline assignment: CDR1 SGHDT and CDR2 YYEEEE. The CDR3 has 14 residues. The V and J ends lost 0 bases and 3 bases respectively, with 7 bases between them. CDR3 DNA sequence: TGTGCCAGCAGCTTGGAAGGGTCCAATCAGCCCCAGCATTTT. Encoded protein: CASSLEGSNQPQHF.

This clonotype has more than one count but fewer than ten. The V and J genes are TRBV5-6 and TRBJ2-3; D may be TRBD2 (6 bases). CDR3 length: 16 residues. The germline CDR1 and CDR2 sequences are SGHDT and YYEEEE. Trimming left V 1 base short and J 6 bases short, with 18 bases between. The CDR3 region has the DNA TGTGCCAGCAGCTTGTGGGCTAGCGTGATTCCCGATACGCAGTATTTT. It translates to CASSLWASVIPDTQYF.

This clonotype was seen repeatedly, ten times or more. This chain joins TRBV5-1 and TRBJ2-2, with 8 bases aligning to TRBD1. There are 15 residues in the CDR3. The J segment lost 6 bases and the V segment lost 4 bases, leaving 8 bases of the junction unmatched. The germline gives CDR1 SGHRS, CDR2 YFSETQ. CDR3 sequence: CASSPEDRVAGELFF. The CDR3 coding sequence is TGCGCCAGCAGCCCAGAGGACAGGGTAGCCGGGGAGCTGTTTTTT.

About this clonotype: A much larger clone lies one base from this, so it may be a read error. The chain combines TRBV7-3 with TRBJ2-3; possible D gene TRBD1, 7 bases. The germline V and J ends were trimmed by 5 bases and 9 bases, with 15 bases remaining between them. Germline values: CDR1 SGHTA, CDR2 FQGTGA. This CDR3 comprises 13 residues. CDR3 coding DNA: TGTGCCAGCAGCACCACAGGGGAGGAAACGCAGTATTTT. This translates into CASSTTGEETQYF.

This clonotype was observed at least ten times. This chain links TRBV29-1 with TRBJ2-3, with D tentatively TRBD2 (5 bases). In germline, CDR1 is SQVTM, CDR2 ANQGSEA. This CDR3 has 13 amino acids. Trimming took 4 bases from V and 4 from J, leaving 12 bases between them. The CDR3 reads CSVVASSADTQYF. The CDR3 nucleotides read TGCAGCGTTGTGGCTAGCTCGGCAGATACGCAGTATTTT.

In its sample, this clonotype was seen many times. V gene TRBV12-3 or TRBV12-4 combines with J gene TRBJ1-5; D not resolved. This CDR3 comprises 13 residues. Trimming stripped 5 bases from V and 4 bases from J, with 9 bases between. CDR3 DNA: TGTGCCAGCAGTCCACGGGCGAATCAGCCCCAGCATTTT. This translates into CASSPRANQPQHF.

This clonotype came up many times. This chain connects TRBV7-2 to TRBJ2-2; D may be TRBD2 (6 bases). CDR1 and CDR2 (germline): SGHTA, FQGNSA. The V end lost 4 bases, the J end lost 10 bases, and 13 bases lay between the germline ends. The length of the CDR3 is 13 residues. CDR3 amino acids: CASSWGRLEELFF. Here the CDR3 DNA reads TGTGCCAGCAGCTGGGGGAGGTTGGAGGAGCTGTTTTTT.

This clonotype appeared many times. The chain combines TRBV27 with TRBJ2-2; 8 bases align to TRBD2. This CDR3 is built from 14 residues. Germline trimming cut 8 bases from V and 6 bases from J; bases unmatched to any gene: 8. CDR1 and CDR2 from the germline V gene are MNHEY and SMNVEV (reference sequence). The CDR3 loop reads CASQLGGGAGELFF. DNA of the CDR3: TGTGCCAGCCAACTCGGGGGGGGCGCCGGGGAGCTGTTTTTT.

This clonotype was seen at least ten times. The rearrangement uses TRBV13 and TRBJ2-1; D is ambiguous. The germline V gene encodes CDR1 PRHDT and CDR2 FYEKMQ (reference sequence). CDR3 length: 17 amino acids. V was shortened by 0 bases and J by 0 bases, with 12 bases between the two germline ends. The CDR3 reads CASSLGARSDSYNEQFF. The DNA of the CDR3 is TGTGCCAGCAGCTTAGGCGCGAGGTCAGACTCCTACAATGAGCAGTTCTTC. The entire variable domain, with the rest obtained from reference TRBV13 and TRBJ2-1, is as follows: AAGVIQSPRHLIKEKRETATLKCYPIPRHDTVYWYQQGPGQDPQFLISFYEKMQSDKGSIPDRFSAQQFSDYHSELNMSSLELGDSALYFCASSLGARSDSYNEQFFGPGTRLTVL.

This clonotype was seen repeatedly, ten times or more. The chain employs TRBV5-1 and TRBJ1-3; D might be TRBD1 (5 bases). Trimming took 7 bases from V and 3 from J, leaving 11 bases between them. CDR3 size: 13 residues. The germline CDR1 and CDR2 sequences are SGHRS and YFSETQ. The CDR3 coding sequence is TGCGCCAGCCAAGGACAAGGTGGAAACACCATATATTTT. Translated, it gives CASQGQGGNTIYF.

This clonotype has at least ten counts. This chain links TRBV6-5 with TRBJ1-5; TRBD1 aligns across 10 bases. Germline CDR1 is MNHEY and CDR2 is SVGAGI. This CDR3 comprises 15 residues. V shed 2 bases, J shed 6 bases, and the junction held 4 bases outside the gene matches. The DNA for the CDR3 is TGTGCCAGCAGTTACGACAGGGGGCGCGGTCAGCCCCAGCATTTT. It translates to CASSYDRGRGQPQHF.

This clonotype was observed at least ten times. V usage is TRBV4-3 and J usage is TRBJ1-3; the D gene is possibly TRBD1 (6 bases). The CDR3 extends over 15 amino acids. V lost 1 base and J lost 1, with 8 bases in between. The V gene's germline CDR1 is LGHNA and CDR2 YSLEER. CDR3 nucleotides: TGCGCCAGCAGCCAAGCACAGGGTTCTGGAAACACCATATATTTT. The encoded protein is CASSQAQGSGNTIYF.

This clonotype was observed a handful of times. The chain is built from TRBV10-2 and TRBJ2-3, with TRBD2 as a possible D gene (5 bases). The V gene's germline CDR1 is WSHSY and CDR2 SAAADI. This CDR3 has 14 amino acids. CDR3 nucleotide sequence: TGCGCAAGCCCGGAGGACCCTAGCACAGATACGCAGTATTTT. It specifies CASPEDPSTDTQYF.

This clonotype was seen ten or more times. The chain combines TRBV6-5 with TRBJ1-1; a possible D gene is TRBD1 (5 bases). Germline lookup yields CDR1 MNHEY and CDR2 SVGAGI. This CDR3 region has 17 residues. Deletions cut 6 bases from V and 0 bases from J, with 20 bases between. CDR3 sequence reads: CASSSVQRGTVNTEAFF. The DNA for the CDR3 is TGTGCCAGCAGCTCGGTGCAGCGGGGGACTGTGAACACTGAAGCTTTCTTT.

This clonotype was counted ten times or more. V is TRBV14 and J is TRBJ2-2; D possibly uses TRBD1 or TRBD2 (5 bases each). Germline V CDR1 and CDR2: SGHDN, FVKESK. CDR3 length equals 16 residues. V was trimmed by 4 bases and J by 6 bases, leaving 18 bases between them. The CDR3 loop reads CASSRIAGTGAGELFF. CDR3 nucleotides: TGTGCCAGCAGCCGAATTGCAGGGACGGGCGCCGGGGAGCTGTTTTTT.